This T cell receptor (beta chain) is drawn from a study of T cell responses to AZD1222 COVID-19 vaccine. The method was immunoSEQ multiplex PCR; TCRdb's version includes in-frame clones alone and lacks a portion of them. The data show 120,000 to 150,000 clones, 86% seen once. Germline CDR1 GTSNPN, CDR2 SVGIG (reference sequence). The length of the CDR3 is 12 residues. V was shortened by 2 bases and J by 1 base, with 5 bases between the two germline ends. This material consisted of peripheral blood, taken 28 days after the second AZD1222 dose. This clonotype originated in an adult who received the AZD1222 COVID-19 vaccine. The chain recombines TRBV30 with TRBJ1-1; D uncertain. CDR3 bases: TGTGCCTGGAGTCCAGGGAACACTGAAGCTTTCTTT. It yields the protein CAWSPGNTEAFF.